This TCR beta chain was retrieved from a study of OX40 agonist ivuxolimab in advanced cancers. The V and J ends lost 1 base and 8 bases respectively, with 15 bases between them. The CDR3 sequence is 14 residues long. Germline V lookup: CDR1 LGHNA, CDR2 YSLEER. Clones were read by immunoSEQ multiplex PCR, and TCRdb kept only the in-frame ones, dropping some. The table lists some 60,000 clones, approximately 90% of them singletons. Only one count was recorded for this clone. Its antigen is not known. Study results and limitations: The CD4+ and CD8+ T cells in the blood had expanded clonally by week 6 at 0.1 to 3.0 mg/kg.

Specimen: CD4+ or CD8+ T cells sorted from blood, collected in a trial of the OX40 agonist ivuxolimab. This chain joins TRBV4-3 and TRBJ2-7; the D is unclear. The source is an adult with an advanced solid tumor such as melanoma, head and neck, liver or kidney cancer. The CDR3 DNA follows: TGCGCCAGCAGCCAAGTTCTAATGGCAGCACAGCAGTACTTC. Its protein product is CASSQVLMAAQQYF.